This T cell receptor (beta chain) was sequenced during a study of blood T cell repertoires in COVID-19. With 0 bases removed from V and 11 bases from J, the gap between germline ends came to 28 bases. Germline CDR1 and CDR2: LGHNT and FRNRAP. The length of the CDR3 is 18 residues. In the original processing: Reference gene primer amplification gave nucleated cell count estimates. The table came from immunoSEQ multiplex PCR; TCRdb's copy has only in-frame clones and leaves some out. V, J and clone size are taken as reported in that table, and D and trimming were inferred from the DNA itself. The sample has over 85,000 clones, around 87% seen once.

Sequenced: peripheral blood. The TCR was taken from a human donor with acute or convalescent COVID-19. The donor label of this sample is uncertain. The chain has TRBV12-5 and TRBJ1-1; possibly TRBD1 for D (6 bases). DNA for the CDR3: TGTGCTAGTGGTTTGGTACAGGGCGCGGCAGGGGACACTACAGAGGCTTTCTTT. This gives the protein CASGLVQGAAGDTTEAFF.